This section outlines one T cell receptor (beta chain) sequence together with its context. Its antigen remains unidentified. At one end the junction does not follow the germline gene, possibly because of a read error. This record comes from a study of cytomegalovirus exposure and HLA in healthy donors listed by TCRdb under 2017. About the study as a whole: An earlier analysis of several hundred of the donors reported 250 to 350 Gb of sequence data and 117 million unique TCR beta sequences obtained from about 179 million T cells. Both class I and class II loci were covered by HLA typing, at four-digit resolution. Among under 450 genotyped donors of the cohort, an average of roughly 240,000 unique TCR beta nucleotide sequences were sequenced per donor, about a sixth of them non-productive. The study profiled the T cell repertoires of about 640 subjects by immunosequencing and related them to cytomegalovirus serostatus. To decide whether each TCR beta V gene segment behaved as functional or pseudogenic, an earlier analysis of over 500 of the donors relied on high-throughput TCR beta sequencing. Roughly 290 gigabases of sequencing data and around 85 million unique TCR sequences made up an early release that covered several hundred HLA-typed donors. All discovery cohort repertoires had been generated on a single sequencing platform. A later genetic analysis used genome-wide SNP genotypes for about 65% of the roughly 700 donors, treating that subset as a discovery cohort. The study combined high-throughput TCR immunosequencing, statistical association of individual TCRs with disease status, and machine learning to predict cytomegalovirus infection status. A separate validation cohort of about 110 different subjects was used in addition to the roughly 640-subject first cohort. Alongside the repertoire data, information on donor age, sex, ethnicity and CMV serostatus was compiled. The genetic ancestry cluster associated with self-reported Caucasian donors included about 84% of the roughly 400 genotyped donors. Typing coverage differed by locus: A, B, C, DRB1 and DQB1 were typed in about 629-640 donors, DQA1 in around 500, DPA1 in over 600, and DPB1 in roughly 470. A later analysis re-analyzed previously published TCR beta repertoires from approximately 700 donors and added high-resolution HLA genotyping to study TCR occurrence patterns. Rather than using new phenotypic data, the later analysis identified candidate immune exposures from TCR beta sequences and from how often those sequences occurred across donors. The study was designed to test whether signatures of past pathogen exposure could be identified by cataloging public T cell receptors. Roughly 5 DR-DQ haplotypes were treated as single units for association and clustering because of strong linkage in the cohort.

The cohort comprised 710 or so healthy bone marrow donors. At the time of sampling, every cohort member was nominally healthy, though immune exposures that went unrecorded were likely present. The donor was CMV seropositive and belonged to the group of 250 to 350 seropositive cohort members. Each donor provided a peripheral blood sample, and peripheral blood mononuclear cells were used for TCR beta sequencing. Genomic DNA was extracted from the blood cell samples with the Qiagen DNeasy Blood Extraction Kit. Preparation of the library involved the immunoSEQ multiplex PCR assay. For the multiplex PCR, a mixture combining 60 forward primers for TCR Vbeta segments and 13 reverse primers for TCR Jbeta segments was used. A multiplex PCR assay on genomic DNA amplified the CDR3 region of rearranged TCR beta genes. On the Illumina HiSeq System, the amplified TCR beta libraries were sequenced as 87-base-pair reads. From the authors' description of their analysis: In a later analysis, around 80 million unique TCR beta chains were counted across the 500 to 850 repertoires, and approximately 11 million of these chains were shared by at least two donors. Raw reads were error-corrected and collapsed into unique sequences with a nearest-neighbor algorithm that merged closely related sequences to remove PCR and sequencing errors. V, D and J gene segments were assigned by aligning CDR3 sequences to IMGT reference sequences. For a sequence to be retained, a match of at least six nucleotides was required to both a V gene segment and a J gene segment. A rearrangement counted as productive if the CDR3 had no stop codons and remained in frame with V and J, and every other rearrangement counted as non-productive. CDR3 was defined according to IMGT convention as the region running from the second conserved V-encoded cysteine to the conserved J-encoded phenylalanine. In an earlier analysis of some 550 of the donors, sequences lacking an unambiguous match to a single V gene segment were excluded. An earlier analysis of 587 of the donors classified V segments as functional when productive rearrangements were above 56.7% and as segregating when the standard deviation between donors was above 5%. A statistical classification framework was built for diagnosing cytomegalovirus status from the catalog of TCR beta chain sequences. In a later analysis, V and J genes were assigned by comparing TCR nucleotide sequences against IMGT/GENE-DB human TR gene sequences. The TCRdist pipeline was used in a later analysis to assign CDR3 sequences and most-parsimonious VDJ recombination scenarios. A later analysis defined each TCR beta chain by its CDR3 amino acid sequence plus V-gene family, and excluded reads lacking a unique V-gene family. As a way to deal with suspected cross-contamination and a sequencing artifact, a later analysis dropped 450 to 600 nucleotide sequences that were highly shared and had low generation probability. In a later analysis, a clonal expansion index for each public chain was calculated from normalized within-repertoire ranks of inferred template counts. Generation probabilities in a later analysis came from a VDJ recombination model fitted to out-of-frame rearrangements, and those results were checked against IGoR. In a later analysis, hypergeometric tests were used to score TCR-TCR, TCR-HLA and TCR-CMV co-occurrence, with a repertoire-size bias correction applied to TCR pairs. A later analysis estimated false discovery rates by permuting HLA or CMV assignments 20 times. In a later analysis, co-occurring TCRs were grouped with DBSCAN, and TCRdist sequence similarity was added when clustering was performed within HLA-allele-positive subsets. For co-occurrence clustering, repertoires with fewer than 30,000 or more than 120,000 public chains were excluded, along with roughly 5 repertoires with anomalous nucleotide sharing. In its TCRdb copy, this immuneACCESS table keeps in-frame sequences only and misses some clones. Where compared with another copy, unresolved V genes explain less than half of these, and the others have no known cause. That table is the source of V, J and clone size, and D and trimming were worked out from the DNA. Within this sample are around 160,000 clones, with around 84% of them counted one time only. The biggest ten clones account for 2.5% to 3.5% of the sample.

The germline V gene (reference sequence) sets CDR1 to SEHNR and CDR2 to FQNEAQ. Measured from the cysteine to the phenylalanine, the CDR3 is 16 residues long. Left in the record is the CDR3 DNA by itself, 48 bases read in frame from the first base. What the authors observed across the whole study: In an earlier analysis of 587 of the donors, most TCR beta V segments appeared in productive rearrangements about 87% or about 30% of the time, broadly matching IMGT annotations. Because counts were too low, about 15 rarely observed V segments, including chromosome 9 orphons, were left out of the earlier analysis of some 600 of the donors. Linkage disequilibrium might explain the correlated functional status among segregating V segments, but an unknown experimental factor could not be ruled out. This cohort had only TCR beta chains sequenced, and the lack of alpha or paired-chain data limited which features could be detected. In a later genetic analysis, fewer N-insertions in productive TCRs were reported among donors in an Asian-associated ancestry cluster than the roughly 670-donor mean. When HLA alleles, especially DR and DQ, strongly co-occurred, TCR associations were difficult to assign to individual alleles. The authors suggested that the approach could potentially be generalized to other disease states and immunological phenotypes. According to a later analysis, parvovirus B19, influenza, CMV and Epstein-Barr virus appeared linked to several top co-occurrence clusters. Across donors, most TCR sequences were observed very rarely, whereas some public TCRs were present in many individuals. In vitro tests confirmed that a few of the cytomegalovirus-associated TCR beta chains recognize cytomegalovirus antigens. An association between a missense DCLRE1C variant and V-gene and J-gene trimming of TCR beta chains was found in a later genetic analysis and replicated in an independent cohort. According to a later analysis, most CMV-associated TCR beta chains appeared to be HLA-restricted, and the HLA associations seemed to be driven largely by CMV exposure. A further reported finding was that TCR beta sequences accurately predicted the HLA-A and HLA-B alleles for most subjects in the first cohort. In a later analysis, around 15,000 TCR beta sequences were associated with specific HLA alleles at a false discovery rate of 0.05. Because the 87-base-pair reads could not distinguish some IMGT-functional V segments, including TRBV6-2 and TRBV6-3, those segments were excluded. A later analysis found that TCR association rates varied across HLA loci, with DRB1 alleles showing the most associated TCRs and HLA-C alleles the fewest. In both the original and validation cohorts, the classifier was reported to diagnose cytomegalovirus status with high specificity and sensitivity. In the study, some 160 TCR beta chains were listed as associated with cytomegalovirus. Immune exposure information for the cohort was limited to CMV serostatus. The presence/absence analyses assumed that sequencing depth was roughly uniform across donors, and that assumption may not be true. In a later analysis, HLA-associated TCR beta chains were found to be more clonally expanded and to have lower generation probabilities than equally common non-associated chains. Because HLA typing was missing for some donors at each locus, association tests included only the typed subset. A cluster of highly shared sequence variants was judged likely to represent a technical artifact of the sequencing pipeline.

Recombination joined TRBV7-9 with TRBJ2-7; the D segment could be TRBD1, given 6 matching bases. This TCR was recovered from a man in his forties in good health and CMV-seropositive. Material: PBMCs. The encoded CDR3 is CSSSSGSGTTSYEQYF. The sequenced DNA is TGTTCCAGCAGCTCCGGGTCCGGGACAACGTCCTACGAGCAGTACTTC.